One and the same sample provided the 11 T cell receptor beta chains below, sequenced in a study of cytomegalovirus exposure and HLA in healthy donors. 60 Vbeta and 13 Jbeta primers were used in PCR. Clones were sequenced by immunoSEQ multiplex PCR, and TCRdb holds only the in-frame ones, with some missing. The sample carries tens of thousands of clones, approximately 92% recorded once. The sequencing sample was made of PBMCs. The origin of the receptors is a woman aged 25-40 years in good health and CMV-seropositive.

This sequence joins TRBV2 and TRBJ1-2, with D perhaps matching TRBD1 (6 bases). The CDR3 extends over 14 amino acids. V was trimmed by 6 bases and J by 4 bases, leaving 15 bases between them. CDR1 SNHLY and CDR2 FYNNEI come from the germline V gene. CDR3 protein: CASSFQGWGYGYTF. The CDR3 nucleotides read TGTGCCAGCAGCTTTCAGGGGTGGGGCTATGGCTACACCTTC.

This CDR3 reads CASSTREGDTGELFF. CDR3 DNA: TGTGCCAGCTCCACCCGGGAGGGGGACACCGGGGAGCTGTTTTTT. The V gene is TRBV7-9, the J gene TRBJ2-2; 8 bases are shared with TRBD2. Losses at the gene ends were 8 bases for V and 3 bases for J; bases not matched to a gene: 8. Looked up from germline, CDR1 is SEHNR and CDR2 is FQNEAQ (reference sequence). The CDR3 runs to 15 residues.

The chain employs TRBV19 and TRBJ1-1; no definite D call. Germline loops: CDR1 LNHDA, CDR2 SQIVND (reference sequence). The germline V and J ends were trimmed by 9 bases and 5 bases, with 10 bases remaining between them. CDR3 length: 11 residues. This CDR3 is CASTRRTEAFF. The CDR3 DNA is TGTGCCAGCACGCGGAGGACTGAAGCTTTCTTT.

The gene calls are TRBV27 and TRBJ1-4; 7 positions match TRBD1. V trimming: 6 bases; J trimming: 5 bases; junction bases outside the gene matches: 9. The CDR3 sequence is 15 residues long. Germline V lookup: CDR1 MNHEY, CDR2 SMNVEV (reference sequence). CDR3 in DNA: TGTGCCAGCAGCCCTAACAGGGGAAGAAATGAAAAACTGTTTTTT. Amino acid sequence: CASSPNRGRNEKLFF.

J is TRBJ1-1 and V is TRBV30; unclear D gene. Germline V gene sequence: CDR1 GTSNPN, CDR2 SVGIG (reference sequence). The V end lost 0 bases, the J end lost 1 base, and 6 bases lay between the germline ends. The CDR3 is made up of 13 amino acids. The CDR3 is CAWSVLGNTEAFF. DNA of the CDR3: TGTGCCTGGAGTGTACTAGGGAACACTGAAGCTTTCTTT.

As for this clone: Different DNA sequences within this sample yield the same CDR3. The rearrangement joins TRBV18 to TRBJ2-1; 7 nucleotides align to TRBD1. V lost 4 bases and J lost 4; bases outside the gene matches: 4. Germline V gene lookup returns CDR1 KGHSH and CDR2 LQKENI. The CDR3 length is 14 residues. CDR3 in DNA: TGTGCCAGCTCACGGGACAGCTCTTACAATGAGCAGTTCTTC. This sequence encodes CASSRDSSYNEQFF.

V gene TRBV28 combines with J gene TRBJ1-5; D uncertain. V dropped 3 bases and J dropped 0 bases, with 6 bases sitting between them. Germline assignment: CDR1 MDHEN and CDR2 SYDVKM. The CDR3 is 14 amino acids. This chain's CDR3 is CASSLLGSNQPQHF. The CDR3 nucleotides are TGTGCCAGCAGTTTGCTAGGTAGCAATCAGCCCCAGCATTTT.

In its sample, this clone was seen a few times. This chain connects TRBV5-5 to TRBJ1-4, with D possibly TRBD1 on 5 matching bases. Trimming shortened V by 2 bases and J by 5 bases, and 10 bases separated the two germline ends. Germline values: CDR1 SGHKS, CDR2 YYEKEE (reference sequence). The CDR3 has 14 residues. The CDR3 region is CASSLRGVNEKLFF. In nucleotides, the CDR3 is TGTGCCAGCAGCTTAAGGGGTGTAAATGAAAAACTGTTTTTT. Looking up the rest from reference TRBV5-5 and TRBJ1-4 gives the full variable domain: DAGVTQSPTHLIKTRGQQVTLRCSPISGHKSVSWYQQVLGQGPQFIFQYYEKEERGRGNFPDRFSARQFPNYSSELNVNALLLGDSALYLCASSLRGVNEKLFFGSGTQLSVL.

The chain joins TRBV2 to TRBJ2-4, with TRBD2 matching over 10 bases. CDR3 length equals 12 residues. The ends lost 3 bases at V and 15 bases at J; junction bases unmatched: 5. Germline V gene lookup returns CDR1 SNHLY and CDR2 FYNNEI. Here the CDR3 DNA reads TGTGCCAGCAGTGAGTGGCTAGCGGGAGTGTACTTC. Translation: CASSEWLAGVYF.

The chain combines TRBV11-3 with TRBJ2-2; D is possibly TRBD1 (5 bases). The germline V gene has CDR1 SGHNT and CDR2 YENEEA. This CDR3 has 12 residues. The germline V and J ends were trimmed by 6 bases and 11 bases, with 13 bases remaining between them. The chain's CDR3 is CASRSQGDELFF. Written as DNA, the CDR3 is TGTGCCAGCAGGTCTCAGGGCGACGAGCTGTTTTTT. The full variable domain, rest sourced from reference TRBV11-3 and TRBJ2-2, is EAGVVQSPRYKIIEKKQPVAFWCNPISGHNTLYWYLQNLGQGPELLIRYENEEAVDDSQLPKDRFSAERLKGVDSTLKIQPAELGDSAVYLCASRSQGDELFFGEGSRLTVL.

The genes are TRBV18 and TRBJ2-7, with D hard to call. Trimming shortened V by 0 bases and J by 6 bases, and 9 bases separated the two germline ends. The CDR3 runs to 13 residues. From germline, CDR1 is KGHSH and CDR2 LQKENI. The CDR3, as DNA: TGTGCCAGCTCACCACCGGCAACGTTCGAGCAGTACTTC. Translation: CASSPPATFEQYF.